These 17 T cell receptor beta chains came from one sample sequenced in a study of graft-versus-host responses after intestinal transplantation. Generated by immunoSEQ multiplex PCR, the TCRdb table keeps only in-frame clones and is missing some. The sample has some 45,000 clones; around nine tenths are singletons. The sample in question was PBMCs, obtained 524 days after transplant. These receptors were collected from a human patient who received an intestinal transplant, so some T cells may come from the graft donor.

The J gene is TRBJ2-3, the V gene TRBV5-6, with D unclear. The V gene's germline CDR1 is SGHDT and CDR2 YYEEEE. The CDR3 loop spans 11 amino acids. Deletions cut 3 bases from V and 3 bases from J, with 2 bases between. The DNA for the CDR3 is TGTGCCAGCAGCTGGACAGATACGCAGTATTTT. It encodes CASSWTDTQYF.

This chain uses TRBV15 with TRBJ2-4, with D uncertain. This CDR3 has 14 amino acids. The ends were cut back, 4 bases at V and 11 bases at J, with 18 bases in the middle. Germline V gives CDR1 LNHNV, CDR2 YYDKDF (reference sequence). This CDR3 reads CATSKHLGLVLQYF. The CDR3, as DNA: TGTGCCACCAGCAAACACCTCGGGCTAGTTCTTCAGTACTTC.

The rearrangement uses TRBV6-4 and TRBJ2-2; 7 bases are shared with TRBD1. CDR1 and CDR2 (germline): MRHNA, SNTAGT. The J segment lost 6 bases and the V segment lost 4 bases, leaving 5 bases of the junction unmatched. This CDR3 comprises 14 residues. CDR3 amino acids: CASSGQGDPGELFF. CDR3 DNA: TGTGCCAGCAGTGGGCAGGGGGACCCCGGGGAGCTGTTTTTT.

The chain carries TRBV7-2 and TRBJ2-7; 13 positions match TRBD2. V lost 5 bases to trimming and J lost 5 bases; unmatched junction nucleotides: 6. In germline, CDR1 is SGHTA, CDR2 FQGNSA. This CDR3 has 15 residues. CDR3 in amino acids: CASSPGLAGWNEQYF. CDR3 in DNA: TGTGCCAGCAGCCCGGGACTAGCGGGATGGAACGAGCAGTACTTC.

CDR3 protein: CARSFRRNTEAFF. CDR3 in DNA: TGTGCCAGAAGCTTCAGGAGGAACACTGAAGCTTTCTTT. The rearrangement links TRBV5-3 to TRBJ1-1, with D hard to call. TRBV5-3 is recorded as an ORF, its role being uncertain. The CDR3 covers 13 residues. With 2 bases removed from V and 1 base from J, the gap between germline ends came to 6 bases.

The chain joins TRBV19 to TRBJ2-1, with D perhaps matching TRBD2 (7 bases). The CDR3 spans 16 residues. CDR1 and CDR2 from the germline V gene are LNHDA and SQIVND (reference sequence). Deletions cut 7 bases from V and 2 bases from J, with 18 bases between. In DNA form, the CDR3 reads TGTGCCAGTATGATAGGGGGGGCAGGGGCCTACAATGAGCAGTTCTTC. Amino acid sequence: CASMIGGAGAYNEQFF.

The genes are TRBV4-1 and TRBJ1-1, with 7 bases matching TRBD1. This CDR3 is built from 18 residues. Germline V CDR1 and CDR2: MGHRA, YSYEKL. Trimming cost V 0 bases and J 0 bases; bases outside gene matches: 10. CDR3 residues: CASSQDRQGRFVNTEAFF. CDR3 nucleotide sequence: TGCGCCAGCAGCCAAGATAGACAGGGAAGGTTCGTGAACACTGAAGCTTTCTTT.

The chain recombines TRBV4-2 with TRBJ2-3; 7 nucleotides match TRBD2. The CDR3 contains 17 residues. Germline lookup yields CDR1 LGHNA and CDR2 YNFKEQ. V shed 1 base and J 6 bases; nucleotides not matched to a gene: 13. The chain's CDR3 is CASSQAAAGVTRDTQYF. In DNA form, the CDR3 reads TGTGCCAGCAGCCAAGCCGCGGCGGGGGTGACTCGGGATACGCAGTATTTT.

The rearrangement joins TRBV6-4 to TRBJ2-4; 9 positions match TRBD2. The CDR3 covers 16 residues. CDR1 is MRHNA, CDR2 SNTAGT, per germline. With V trimmed by 3 bases and J by 0 bases, 3 bases remained unmatched. In nucleotides, the CDR3 is TGTGCCAGCAGTGAACAACTAGCGGGAGCCAAAAACATTCAGTACTTC. This codes for CASSEQLAGAKNIQYF.

For this clone: The sample holds other DNA sequences that translate to the same CDR3. The V and J genes are TRBV6-1 and TRBJ1-2, with 8 bases identical to TRBD1. Germline CDR1 MNHNS, CDR2 SASEGT. The CDR3 has 13 residues. Trimming at V came to 3 bases and at J to 4 bases, leaving 1 base not matched to a gene. CDR3 loop: CASSEQGAYGYTF. The CDR3 bases are TGTGCCAGCAGTGAGCAGGGGGCCTATGGCTACACCTTC.

The V call is TRBV11-2, the J call TRBJ1-1; D perhaps matches TRBD1 (6 bases). V was shortened by 5 bases and J by 1 base, with 11 bases between the two germline ends. The CDR3 covers 14 residues. Per the germline V gene, CDR1 is SGHAT and CDR2 is FQNNGV. CDR3 residues: CASSQRGANTEAFF. CDR3 nucleotides: TGTGCCAGCAGCCAAAGGGGGGCGAACACTGAAGCTTTCTTT.

The chain recombines TRBV11-2 with TRBJ2-7; unclear D gene. Trimming shortened V by 5 bases and J by 5 bases, and 16 bases separated the two germline ends. Germline loops: CDR1 SGHAT, CDR2 FQNNGV. The CDR3 length is 14 residues. The CDR3 loop reads CASSPLGRLHEQYF. CDR3 nucleotides: TGTGCCAGCAGCCCCCTGGGCAGGTTACACGAGCAGTACTTC.

The V and J genes are TRBV4-1 and TRBJ2-1, with 15 bases that match TRBD2. CDR3 length: 17 residues. Germline V gene sequence: CDR1 MGHRA, CDR2 YSYEKL. V gave up 1 base and J gave up 8 bases; unmatched junction bases: 6. Written as DNA, the CDR3 is TGCGCCAGCAGCCAAGGTGGGACTAGCGGGAGGAGGGATGAGCAGTTCTTC. Amino acids: CASSQGGTSGRRDEQFF.

This rearrangement joins TRBV4-2 to TRBJ2-7; 12 bases are a match to TRBD1. V shed 2 bases and J 2 bases; nucleotides not matched to a gene: 7. The germline V gene encodes CDR1 LGHNA and CDR2 YNFKEQ. The CDR3 has 17 residues. CDR3 residues: CASSQLGQGATPYEQYF. CDR3 sequence (DNA): TGTGCCAGCAGCCAACTGGGACAGGGGGCGACTCCCTACGAGCAGTACTTC.

The chain couples TRBV6-6 to TRBJ2-3; no clear D. The CDR3 length is 16 residues. Germline V gene data show CDR1 as MNHNY and CDR2 as SVGAGI (reference sequence). The V end lost 4 bases, the J end lost 1 base, and 15 bases lay between the germline ends. The CDR3 sequence is CASSSSGGTGTDTQYF. CDR3 nucleotide sequence: TGTGCCAGCAGTTCTTCAGGCGGAACAGGCACAGATACGCAGTATTTT.

This rearrangement joins TRBV7-2 to TRBJ2-7; D not certain. Per germline, CDR1 SGHTA and CDR2 FQGNSA. Trimming removed 5 bases at V and 9 bases at J, with 23 bases between. The CDR3 length is 15 residues. In DNA form, the CDR3 reads TGTGCCAGCAGCCCCCCCATTGGGCAGGCTGGTAGGCAGTACTTC. Protein sequence: CASSPPIGQAGRQYF. Combining the CDR3 with reference TRBV7-2 and TRBJ2-7 gives the whole variable domain GAGVSQSPSNKVTEKGKDVELRCDPISGHTALYWYRQSLGQGLEFLIYFQGNSAPDKSGLPSDRFSAERTGGSVSTLTIQRTQQEDSAVYLCASSPPIGQAGRQYFGPGTRLTVT.

Only one count was recorded for this clone. CDR3 sequence: CASSHNSGRSTGELFF. CDR3 DNA sequence: TGTGCCAGCAGCCATAATAGCGGGAGATCCACCGGGGAGCTGTTTTTT. This chain uses TRBV11-2 with TRBJ2-2; 9 bases are shared with TRBD2. The trim removed 5 bases at V and 4 bases at J, leaving 8 bases unmatched. Germline V gives CDR1 SGHAT, CDR2 FQNNGV. This CDR3 region has 16 residues.